These 29 T cell receptor beta chains originate from one sample sequenced in a study of cytomegalovirus exposure and HLA in healthy donors. The PCR employed 60 Vbeta primers together with 13 Jbeta primers. The protocol was immunoSEQ multiplex PCR, while the TCRdb copy is restricted to in-frame clones and leaves out a portion. The sample totals 100,000 to 150,000 clones. Sequenced: PBMCs. The receptors derive from a man aged 35-49 years in good health and CMV-seronegative.

The chain recombines TRBV27 with TRBJ1-5; 11 bases are a match to TRBD1. The V and J ends lost 3 bases and 6 bases, in that order; junction bases with no gene match: 10. This CDR3 has 17 amino acids. Germline assignment: CDR1 MNHEY and CDR2 SMNVEV (reference sequence). The CDR3 bases are TGTGCCAGCAGTTTCCTAGGGGGGACAGGGGGAATTCAGCCCCAGCATTTT. Translating gives CASSFLGGTGGIQPQHF.

V is TRBV5-1 and J is TRBJ2-3, with 7 bases fitting TRBD2. The CDR3 runs to 14 residues. With V trimmed by 0 bases and J by 6 bases, 4 bases remained unmatched. The germline CDR1 and CDR2 sequences are SGHRS and YFSETQ. CDR3 in DNA: TGCGCCAGCAGCTTGGACGGGAGGCGGGATACGCAGTATTTT. Translation gives CASSLDGRRDTQYF.

V is TRBV7-2 and J is TRBJ1-5; a possible D gene is TRBD1 (5 bases). This CDR3 has 17 amino acids. V was pared by 1 base and J by 0 bases, with 13 bases between. CDR1 SGHTA and CDR2 FQGNSA come from the germline V gene. The CDR3 loop is CASSLGGGFYSNQPQHF. CDR3 DNA sequence: TGTGCCAGCAGCTTAGGCGGGGGGTTTTATAGCAATCAGCCCCAGCATTTT.

The chain is built from TRBV5-1 and TRBJ2-7, with 8 positions matching TRBD2. Trimming removed 2 bases from V and 4 bases from J; junction bases left unmatched: 5. The germline gives CDR1 SGHRS, CDR2 YFSETQ. The CDR3 consists of 14 residues. The CDR3 bases are TGCGCCAGCAGCTTTACGGGAGGGCCTTACGAGCAGTACTTC. Translated, it gives CASSFTGGPYEQYF. The full variable domain, completed using reference TRBV5-1 and TRBJ2-7, is KAGVTQTPRYLIKTRGQQVTLSCSPISGHRSVSWYQQTPGQGLQFLFEYFSETQRNKGNFPGRFSGRQFSNSRSEMNVSTLELGDSALYLCASSFTGGPYEQYFGPGTRLTVT.

The chain combines TRBV5-1 with TRBJ2-5, with D unresolved. The J call may be mistaken, given a closer DNA end match to TRBJ2-7. The CDR3 covers 11 residues. From germline, CDR1 is SGHRS and CDR2 YFSETQ. This CDR3 is CASSLANEQYF. The CDR3, as DNA: TGCGCCAGCAGCTTGGCCAACGAGCAGTACTTC.

The chain employs TRBV6-6 and TRBJ1-2; 7 bases fit TRBD1. The trim removed 5 bases at V and 7 bases at J, leaving 7 bases unmatched. The germline V gene encodes CDR1 MNHNY and CDR2 SVGAGI (reference sequence). The CDR3 has 13 amino acids. In DNA, the CDR3 is TGTGCCAGCAGTGACCAAGACAGGGTTGGCTACACCTTC. This gives the protein CASSDQDRVGYTF.

The rearrangement uses TRBV5-1 and TRBJ2-1, with TRBD2 matching over 11 bases. CDR3 length: 15 amino acids. CDR1 is SGHRS and CDR2 is YFSETQ in the germline V gene. With V trimmed by 1 base and J by 11 bases, 8 bases remained unmatched. The CDR3 region is CASSLSLTSGSKQFF. CDR3 sequence (DNA): TGCGCCAGCAGCTTGTCCCTAACTAGCGGGAGTAAGCAGTTCTTC. The entire variable domain, with the rest obtained from reference TRBV5-1 and TRBJ2-1, is as follows: KAGVTQTPRYLIKTRGQQVTLSCSPISGHRSVSWYQQTPGQGLQFLFEYFSETQRNKGNFPGRFSGRQFSNSRSEMNVSTLELGDSALYLCASSLSLTSGSKQFFGPGTRLTVL.

The rearrangement uses TRBV18 and TRBJ1-1; 10 bases match TRBD1. Germline-derived CDR1 and CDR2 are KGHSH and LQKENI. The V gene end was trimmed by 5 bases and the J gene end by 3 bases; junction bases not matched to a gene: 6. This CDR3 region has 15 residues. CDR3 coding DNA: TGTGCCAGCTCAACAGACAGGGGGCTGGACACTGAAGCTTTCTTT. It specifies CASSTDRGLDTEAFF.

This chain joins TRBV5-4 and TRBJ2-6, with 12 positions matching TRBD2. Germline loops: CDR1 SGHNT, CDR2 YYREEE (reference sequence). Unmatched junction bases numbered 8, after V lost 4 bases and J lost 0 bases. The CDR3 spans 19 residues. This CDR3 reads CASSPELTSGSSGANVLTF. CDR3 in DNA: TGTGCCAGCAGCCCGGAGCTGACTAGCGGGAGCTCTGGGGCCAACGTCCTGACTTTC.

The rearrangement links TRBV30 to TRBJ2-7; TRBD1 might be the D (6 bases). The CDR3 runs to 19 residues. CDR1 GTSNPN and CDR2 SVGIG come from the germline V gene (reference sequence). The V gene lost 2 bases and the J gene lost 5 bases, with 31 bases spanning the gap. DNA for the CDR3: TGTGCCTGGAGTCCCCCGAGGGGCATTCATGGGGGCTCGGTCGACGAGCAGTACTTC. Translating it yields CAWSPPRGIHGGSVDEQYF.

Concerning this clone itself: Relative to the germline gene, one junction end is altered; a read error may explain this. V usage is TRBV7-9 and J usage is TRBJ1-1; 8 nucleotides align to TRBD1. Germline CDR1 reads SEHNR; CDR2 reads FQNEAQ (reference sequence). The CDR3 is 14 residues long. DNA of the CDR3: TGTACCAGCAGCCCCAGGGGGCTTGGCACTGAAGCTTTCTTT. Amino acid sequence: CTSSPRGLGTEAFF. Looking up the rest from reference TRBV7-9 and TRBJ1-1 gives the full variable domain: DTGVSQNPRHKITKRGQNVTFRCDPISEHNRLYWYRQTLGQGPEFLTYFQNEAQLEKSRLLSDRFSAERPKGSFSTLEIQRTEQGDSAMYLCTSSPRGLGTEAFFGQGTRLTVV.

The chain recombines TRBV5-8 with TRBJ2-7, with unresolved D. CDR3 length equals 13 residues. From germline, CDR1 is SGHTS and CDR2 YDEGEE. Trimming shortened V by 2 bases and J by 2 bases, and 8 bases separated the two germline ends. The CDR3 coding sequence is TGTGCCAGCAGCTTAACAAACCCCTACGAGCAGTACTTC. Translated: CASSLTNPYEQYF.

The J gene is TRBJ2-7, the V gene TRBV28; 10 bases match TRBD1. Germline V gene data show CDR1 as MDHEN and CDR2 as SYDVKM. J lost 4 bases, V lost 6 bases, and 6 bases had no gene match. The CDR3 extends over 14 amino acids. For the CDR3, the DNA is TGTGCCAGCAGGTGGACAGGGGGGTTGTACGAGCAGTACTTC. This translates into CASRWTGGLYEQYF.

The chain joins TRBV7-2 to TRBJ2-1, with TRBD1 matching over 9 bases. The CDR3 totals 14 residues. The germline CDR1 and CDR2 sequences are SGHTA and FQGNSA. J lost 6 bases, V lost 5 bases, and 5 bases had no gene match. The CDR3 region has the DNA TGTGCCAGCAGCGAAGGACAGGGGATCAATGAGCAGTTCTTC. Its translation is CASSEGQGINEQFF. Together with reference TRBV7-2 and TRBJ2-1, the CDR3 gives the full variable domain: GAGVSQSPSNKVTEKGKDVELRCDPISGHTALYWYRQSLGQGLEFLIYFQGNSAPDKSGLPSDRFSAERTGGSVSTLTIQRTQQEDSAVYLCASSEGQGINEQFFGPGTRLTVL.

This sequence joins TRBV27 and TRBJ2-2; 8 bases are shared with TRBD2. The CDR3 is 20 residues long. V lost 6 bases, J lost 0 bases, and 18 bases stayed unmatched. Germline V gene lookup returns CDR1 MNHEY and CDR2 SMNVEV (reference sequence). In DNA form, the CDR3 reads TGTGCCAGCAGGGGATCCGGGACTAGGAGGGTAGGGTCGAACACCGGGGAGCTGTTTTTT. This gives the protein CASRGSGTRRVGSNTGELFF.

The J gene is TRBJ2-5, the V gene TRBV5-4, with 11 nucleotides matching TRBD2. J was trimmed by 5 bases and V by 1 base; bases with no gene match: 10. The CDR3 is 17 amino acids. Germline lookup yields CDR1 SGHNT and CDR2 YYREEE (reference sequence). The CDR3 region is CASSLWGLAGGRETQYF. The CDR3 nucleotides are TGTGCCAGCAGCTTGTGGGGTTTAGCGGGAGGGAGGGAGACCCAGTACTTC.

The chain is built from TRBV11-1 and TRBJ2-2; a possible D gene is TRBD2 (6 bases). The V and J ends lost 5 bases and 4 bases respectively, with 14 bases between them. Germline CDR1 SGHAT, CDR2 FQDESV (reference sequence). CDR3 length equals 15 residues. For the CDR3, the DNA is TGTGCCAGCAGCCAAAGGGACTGGAGCACCGGGGAGCTGTTTTTT. Amino acids: CASSQRDWSTGELFF.

The chain recombines TRBV19 with TRBJ2-5; TRBD2 aligns across 8 bases. The CDR3 length is 13 residues. V lost 6 bases to trimming and J lost 3 bases; unmatched junction nucleotides: 3. Germline V CDR1 and CDR2: LNHDA, SQIVND (reference sequence). CDR3 in DNA: TGTGCCAGTAGGGCAGCGGGAGAAGAGACCCAGTACTTC. Translation: CASRAAGEETQYF.

The J gene is TRBJ2-2, the V gene TRBV29-1; 16 bases are shared with TRBD2. The CDR3 runs to 16 residues. The trim removed 7 bases at V and 5 bases at J, leaving 7 bases unmatched. CDR1 is SQVTM, CDR2 ANQGSEA, per germline. The CDR3 bases are TGCAGCGCCGCGGGACTAGCGGGAGGGTTGACCGGGGAGCTGTTTTTT. This codes for CSAAGLAGGLTGELFF.

The V call is TRBV7-9, the J call TRBJ1-6, with D unclear. Between the trimmed V and J ends, which lost 4 bases and 8 bases, there was a span of 9 bases. The CDR3 is 13 amino acids. Germline V gene data show CDR1 as SEHNR and CDR2 as FQNEAQ (reference sequence). The CDR3 region has the DNA TGTGCCAGCAGCTACGAGCCCTATTCACCCCTCCACTTT. It specifies CASSYEPYSPLHF.

V is TRBV2 and J is TRBJ2-3; 12 bases are shared with TRBD2. The CDR3 sequence is 17 residues long. V shed 3 bases, J shed 4 bases, and the junction held 8 bases outside the gene matches. Germline-derived CDR1 and CDR2 are SNHLY and FYNNEI. Here the CDR3 DNA reads TGTGCCAGCAGTGACGGGAGACTAGCGGGAGTATCAGATACGCAGTATTTT. Translating it yields CASSDGRLAGVSDTQYF.

The chain combines TRBV7-2 with TRBJ1-5, with D unresolved. V was clipped by 0 bases and J by 8 bases, with 11 bases between them. Germline V gene data show CDR1 as SGHTA and CDR2 as FQGNSA. The CDR3 is made up of 14 amino acids. Here the CDR3 DNA reads TGTGCCAGCAGCTTAGCGCGGTCTCGCGAGCCCCAGCATTTT. This translates into CASSLARSREPQHF. Filled out from reference TRBV7-2 and TRBJ1-5, the complete variable domain reads GAGVSQSPSNKVTEKGKDVELRCDPISGHTALYWYRQSLGQGLEFLIYFQGNSAPDKSGLPSDRFSAERTGGSVSTLTIQRTQQEDSAVYLCASSLARSREPQHFGDGTRLSIL.

The V and J genes are TRBV7-9 and TRBJ1-1; weak D call: TRBD1 (6 bases). Trimming stripped 6 bases from V and 0 bases from J, with 11 bases between. CDR1 and CDR2 (germline): SEHNR, FQNEAQ (reference sequence). The CDR3 totals 14 residues. The DNA of the CDR3 is TGTGCCAGCAGATCGACAGGTATGAACACTGAAGCTTTCTTT. It specifies CASRSTGMNTEAFF.

The genes are TRBV7-3 and TRBJ2-1; 7 bases align to TRBD1. J lost 4 bases, V lost 5 bases, and 5 bases had no gene match. From germline, CDR1 is SGHTA and CDR2 FQGTGA. The CDR3 covers 14 residues. CDR3 loop: CASSPGQSYNEQFF. The CDR3 DNA is TGTGCCAGCAGCCCGGGACAGTCATACAATGAGCAGTTCTTC.

The genes are TRBV11-3 and TRBJ2-7, with D tentatively TRBD1 (6 bases). V lost 7 bases to trimming and J lost 4 bases, with 14 bases between them. There are 13 residues in the CDR3. Germline CDR1 SGHNT, CDR2 YENEEA. CDR3 DNA sequence: TGTGCCAGCAACAGGGACGGACTGTACGAGCAGTACTTC. Its translation is CASNRDGLYEQYF. The full variable domain, with the rest looked up from reference TRBV11-3 and TRBJ2-7, is EAGVVQSPRYKIIEKKQPVAFWCNPISGHNTLYWYLQNLGQGPELLIRYENEEAVDDSQLPKDRFSAERLKGVDSTLKIQPAELGDSAVYLCASNRDGLYEQYFGPGTRLTVT.

This sequence joins TRBV5-4 and TRBJ2-5, with 8 bases identical to TRBD1. CDR1 is SGHNT, CDR2 YYREEE, per germline (reference sequence). The J segment lost 5 bases and the V segment lost 4 bases, leaving 13 bases of the junction unmatched. This CDR3 spans 16 amino acids. Here the CDR3 reads CASSPPIDRGSETQYF. The CDR3 bases are TGTGCCAGCAGCCCTCCTATTGACAGGGGTTCGGAGACCCAGTACTTC.

Written as DNA, the CDR3 is TGTGCCAGTAGTCTTTCTTACAGGACAGGGAGCTCCTACGAGCAGTACTTC. Protein sequence: CASSLSYRTGSSYEQYF. The chain links TRBV19 to TRBJ2-7; 8 nucleotides line up with TRBD1. V shed 5 bases, J shed 0 bases, and the junction held 12 bases outside the gene matches. The CDR3 runs to 17 residues. Germline V gene data show CDR1 as LNHDA and CDR2 as SQIVND (reference sequence).

This chain uses TRBV7-8 with TRBJ1-1, with 7 bases aligning to TRBD1. With V trimmed by 2 bases and J by 1 base, 1 base remained unmatched. The CDR3 totals 14 residues. Germline V gene lookup returns CDR1 SGHVS and CDR2 FQNEAQ. The CDR3 DNA is TGTGCCAGCAGCTTACGACAGGGGAACACTGAAGCTTTCTTT. Translating gives CASSLRQGNTEAFF.

The chain couples TRBV6-5 to TRBJ1-1; D unclear. CDR1 is MNHEY, CDR2 SVGAGI, per germline. This CDR3 contains 16 residues. Between the trimmed V and J ends, which lost 0 bases and 3 bases, there was a span of 14 bases. CDR3 DNA sequence: TGTGCCAGCAGTTACTCGAGTCCTAGGGAGGACACTGAAGCTTTCTTT. This sequence encodes CASSYSSPREDTEAFF.